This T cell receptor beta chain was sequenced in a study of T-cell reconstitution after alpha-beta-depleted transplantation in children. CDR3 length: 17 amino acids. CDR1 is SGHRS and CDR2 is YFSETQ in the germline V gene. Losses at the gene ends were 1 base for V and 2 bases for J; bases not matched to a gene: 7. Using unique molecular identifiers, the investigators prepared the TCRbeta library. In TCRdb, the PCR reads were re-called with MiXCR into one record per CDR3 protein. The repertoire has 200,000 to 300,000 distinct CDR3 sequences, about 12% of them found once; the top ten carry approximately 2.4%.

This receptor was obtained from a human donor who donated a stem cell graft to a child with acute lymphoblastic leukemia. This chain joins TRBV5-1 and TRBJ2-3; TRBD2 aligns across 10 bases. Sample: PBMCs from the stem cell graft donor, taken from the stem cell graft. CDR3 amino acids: CASSLRGSGGFTDTQYF. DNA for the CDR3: TGCGCCAGCAGCTTGAGAGGTAGCGGGGGGTTCACAGATACGCAGTATTTT.